A single sample gave rise to the 32 T cell receptor beta chains below, sequenced in a study of blood T cell repertoires in COVID-19. The protocol was immunoSEQ multiplex PCR, while the TCRdb copy is restricted to in-frame clones and leaves out a portion. The data contain about 100,000 clones, just under 80% of them singletons. Sequenced input: peripheral blood. Every receptor here comes from a woman between 70 and 85 years old with acute or convalescent COVID-19.

This CDR3 reads CSAEGQVKYNEQFF. The CDR3 DNA follows: TGCAGCGCCGAGGGCCAGGTGAAGTACAATGAGCAGTTCTTC. V and J are TRBV29-1 and TRBJ2-1, with a tentative D call TRBD2 (5 bases). The germline V gene has CDR1 SQVTM and CDR2 ANQGSEA. The CDR3 is 14 amino acids. Deletions cut 7 bases from V and 4 bases from J, with 17 bases between.

A few counts support this clone. Here the CDR3 reads CASSAQGQVSPLHF. CDR3 nucleotides: TGTGCCAGCAGCGCGCAGGGGCAGGTTTCACCCCTCCACTTT. The chain recombines TRBV5-4 with TRBJ1-6; D might be TRBD1 (6 bases). The V gene's germline CDR1 is SGHNT and CDR2 YYREEE (reference sequence). The CDR3 is 14 amino acids. Trimming took off 4 bases at V and 9 bases at J, with 14 bases between the two ends.

The chain carries TRBV7-2 and TRBJ1-2; perhaps TRBD1 as D (6 bases). This CDR3 has 13 amino acids. Trimming took 7 bases from V and 8 from J, leaving 17 bases between them. CDR1 and CDR2 from the germline V gene are SGHTA and FQGNSA. CDR3 coding DNA: TGTGCCAGCAAGATACAGGGAATTGAAGGCTACACCTTC. As protein: CASKIQGIEGYTF.

This rearrangement joins TRBV6-5 to TRBJ1-2; no definite D call. This CDR3 is 13 amino acids long. The V gene's germline CDR1 is MNHEY and CDR2 SVGAGI. Trimming removed 2 bases at V and 4 bases at J, with 8 bases between. CDR3 loop: CASSYAPSYGYTF. Written as DNA, the CDR3 is TGTGCCAGCAGTTACGCCCCTAGCTATGGCTACACCTTC.

In its sample, this clone was seen many times. The chain couples TRBV24-1 to TRBJ2-2, with D tentatively TRBD2 (7 bases). Germline values: CDR1 KGHDR, CDR2 SFDVKD. Trimming shortened V by 9 bases and J by 4 bases, and 17 bases separated the two germline ends. This CDR3 comprises 15 residues. The CDR3 nucleotides are TGTGCCACCGATTCGGGGGGCCGGAGCACCGGGGAGCTGTTTTTT. Encoded protein: CATDSGGRSTGELFF.

The J gene is TRBJ2-7, the V gene TRBV6-5; 7 bases align to TRBD2. This CDR3 spans 16 amino acids. Germline V gene lookup returns CDR1 MNHEY and CDR2 SVGAGI. With 0 bases clipped from V and 4 bases from J, the junction kept 9 bases outside the gene matches. This chain's CDR3 is CASSYSGRGGEYEQYF. CDR3 sequence (DNA): TGTGCCAGCAGTTACTCAGGTCGGGGAGGGGAGTACGAGCAGTACTTC.

The chain is built from TRBV5-1 and TRBJ2-2; 7 nucleotides agree with TRBD2. Germline V gene sequence: CDR1 SGHRS, CDR2 YFSETQ. With V trimmed by 3 bases and J by 5 bases, 4 bases remained unmatched. The CDR3 is made up of 14 amino acids. CDR3 region: CASSSRGDTGELFF. Written as DNA, the CDR3 is TGCGCCAGCAGCTCACGGGGGGATACCGGGGAGCTGTTTTTT.

The chain carries TRBV3-1 (or the pseudogene TRBV3-2) and TRBJ1-1; 7 bases match TRBD1. The ends lost 4 bases at V and 0 bases at J; junction bases unmatched: 8. Germline V gene sequence: CDR1 LGHDT, CDR2 YNNKEL (reference sequence). The CDR3 covers 16 residues. The CDR3 is CASSLQTGTVNTEAFF. CDR3 nucleotide sequence: TGTGCCAGCAGCCTTCAAACCGGGACAGTGAACACTGAAGCTTTCTTT.

The J gene is TRBJ1-3, the V gene TRBV2; TRBD1 agrees at 8 bases. The V gene end was trimmed by 7 bases and the J gene end by 2 bases; junction bases not matched to a gene: 7. The CDR3 is made up of 15 amino acids. Germline V gene data show CDR1 as SNHLY and CDR2 as FYNNEI. The CDR3 here is CASMVIRGPGNTIYF. Here the CDR3 DNA reads TGTGCCAGCATGGTTATCAGGGGGCCTGGAAACACCATATATTTT.

The chain carries TRBV30 and TRBJ1-5; 8 bases agree with TRBD1. The CDR3 contains 14 residues. CDR1 GTSNPN and CDR2 SVGIG come from the germline V gene (reference sequence). The ends lost 3 bases at V and 7 bases at J; junction bases unmatched: 8. CDR3: CAWSRGQGGQPQHF. CDR3 nucleotide sequence: TGTGCCTGGAGCCGAGGACAGGGCGGGCAGCCCCAGCATTTT.

The table lists this clone with a count of one. The V gene is TRBV7-9, the J gene TRBJ1-2; D gene ambiguous. V lost 7 bases, J lost 4 bases, and 10 bases lay in between. The CDR3 totals 12 residues. Germline lookup yields CDR1 SEHNR and CDR2 FQNEAQ (reference sequence). The CDR3 DNA sequence: TGTGCCAGCAAGAGGATTTCCTATGGCTACACCTTC. It codes for CASKRISYGYTF.

The chain combines TRBV4-1 with TRBJ2-1; a possible D gene is TRBD1 (7 bases). The V gene lost 1 base and the J gene lost 7 bases, with 14 bases spanning the gap. Per the germline V gene, CDR1 is MGHRA and CDR2 is YSYEKL. The CDR3 is 15 amino acids. In DNA form, the CDR3 reads TGCGCCAGCAGCCAAGTGCGACAGGGAGGAAATGAGCAGTTCTTC. Protein: CASSQVRQGGNEQFF.

J is TRBJ1-2 and V is TRBV7-2, with D perhaps matching TRBD1 (5 bases). Germline V gene data show CDR1 as SGHTA and CDR2 as FQGNSA. The germline V and J ends were trimmed by 4 bases and 4 bases, with 19 bases remaining between them. The CDR3 runs 16 residues. CDR3 in amino acids: CASSSIVTGLLYGYTF. The CDR3 nucleotides are TGTGCCAGCAGCTCCATAGTAACAGGACTACTCTATGGCTACACCTTC.

This clone was seen a few times. This chain uses TRBV7-2 with TRBJ1-1, with 7 bases that match TRBD1. Germline V gene lookup returns CDR1 SGHTA and CDR2 FQGNSA. There are 14 residues in the CDR3. Trimming at V came to 2 bases and at J to 2 bases, leaving 2 bases not matched to a gene. The CDR3 DNA sequence: TGTGCCAGCAGCTTACAGGGGGTTAACACTGAAGCTTTCTTT. This encodes CASSLQGVNTEAFF.

The rearrangement links TRBV10-3 to TRBJ2-3; 13 nucleotides line up with TRBD2. The CDR3 is 16 amino acids. Losses at the gene ends were 6 bases for V and 2 bases for J; bases not matched to a gene: 5. Germline V gene sequence: CDR1 ENHRY, CDR2 SYGVKD. The CDR3 DNA is TGTGCCATCAGGCCGGGACTAGCGGGGAACACAGATACGCAGTATTTT. Encoded protein: CAIRPGLAGNTDTQYF.

The chain carries TRBV6-5 and TRBJ2-7; D perhaps matches TRBD2 (5 bases). This CDR3 contains 13 residues. Trimming took off 4 bases at V and 2 bases at J, with 9 bases between the two ends. Germline-derived CDR1 and CDR2 are MNHEY and SVGAGI. The CDR3 bases are TGTGCCAGCAGTTTCGACGGGACCTACGAGCAGTACTTC. Translated: CASSFDGTYEQYF.

This sequence joins TRBV28 and TRBJ1-5; D gene uncertain. Trimming shortened V by 6 bases and J by 6 bases, and 15 bases separated the two germline ends. Germline assignment: CDR1 MDHEN and CDR2 SYDVKM. The CDR3 consists of 14 residues. The CDR3: CASRGVGFGQPQHF. The CDR3 coding sequence is TGTGCCAGCAGGGGAGTAGGGTTTGGTCAGCCCCAGCATTTT.

This chain connects TRBV18 to TRBJ1-5; TRBD1 matches 9 bases. Looked up from germline, CDR1 is KGHSH and CDR2 is LQKENI. The CDR3 has 16 amino acids. With V trimmed by 6 bases and J by 6 bases, 12 bases remained unmatched. CDR3 sequence reads: CASSRSRTGESQPQHF. The CDR3 DNA reads as TGTGCCAGCTCCCGATCTAGGACAGGGGAGAGTCAGCCCCAGCATTTT.

CDR3 coding DNA: TGTGCCAGCAGTTACTCGCTGGGAGGGGCCGGGGAGCTGTTTTTT. It yields the protein CASSYSLGGAGELFF. V gene TRBV6-5 combines with J gene TRBJ2-2, with 7 bases lining up with TRBD2. In germline, CDR1 is MNHEY, CDR2 SVGAGI. V shed 0 bases and J 6 bases; nucleotides not matched to a gene: 4. The CDR3 length is 15 residues.

DNA for the CDR3: TGTGCCTGGATTCGTCCGGGGGGAAACACCATATATTTT. Translating it yields CAWIRPGGNTIYF. The chain carries TRBV30 and TRBJ1-3; no reliable D call. V shed 4 bases and J shed 4 bases, with 11 bases lying between them. Germline CDR1 GTSNPN, CDR2 SVGIG (reference sequence). CDR3 length: 13 amino acids. The full variable domain, rest sourced from reference TRBV30 and TRBJ1-3, is SQTIHQWPATLVQPVGSPLSLECTVEGTSNPNLYWYRQAAGRGLQLLFYSVGIGQISSEVPQNLSASRPQDRQFILSSKKLLLSDSGFYLCAWIRPGGNTIYFGEGSWLTVV.

This chain uses TRBV9 with TRBJ1-4; D gene ambiguous. The ends were cut back, 5 bases at V and 8 bases at J, with 10 bases in the middle. The CDR3 spans 12 residues. CDR1 SGDLS and CDR2 YYNGEE come from the germline V gene. CDR3 sequence: CASSKSGEKLFF. The CDR3 DNA reads TGTGCCAGCAGTAAAAGTGGCGAAAAACTGTTTTTT.

V gene TRBV6-5 combines with J gene TRBJ2-7, with a tentative D call TRBD2 (5 bases). Germline V gene lookup returns CDR1 MNHEY and CDR2 SVGAGI. The CDR3 has 11 amino acids. V was pared by 11 bases and J by 2 bases, with 10 bases between. As DNA, the CDR3 is TGTGCCTCGGGGAACACCTACGAGCAGTACTTC. Its translation: CASGNTYEQYF.

This sequence joins TRBV25-1 and TRBJ1-2, with 12 bases identical to TRBD1. CDR3 length: 15 amino acids. Unmatched junction bases numbered 9, after V lost 5 bases and J lost 8 bases. CDR1 is MGHDK and CDR2 is SYGVNS in the germline V gene. The CDR3 sequence is CASSSHRDRGQGYTF. For the CDR3, the DNA is TGTGCCAGCAGTTCTCACCGGGACAGGGGGCAAGGCTACACCTTC.

This chain uses TRBV6-5 with TRBJ1-1, with a possible D match to TRBD1 (6 bases). Germline V CDR1 and CDR2: MNHEY, SVGAGI. The CDR3 extends over 14 amino acids. V lost 6 bases and J 0 bases, leaving 11 bases between the germline ends. Here the CDR3 DNA reads TGTGCCAGCAGCCAACAGGGATTGAACACTGAAGCTTTCTTT. It yields the protein CASSQQGLNTEAFF.

The gene calls are TRBV7-6 and TRBJ2-5; TRBD2 matches at 14 bases. After removal of 4 bases from V and 2 bases from J, the junction contained 6 bases not matched to a gene. In germline, CDR1 is SGHVS, CDR2 FNYEAQ. This CDR3 is built from 17 residues. CDR3 sequence reads: CASSSPTSGGVQETQYF. The CDR3 DNA sequence: TGTGCCAGCAGCTCTCCGACTAGCGGGGGGGTTCAAGAGACCCAGTACTTC. Full variable domain (remainder filled in from reference TRBV7-6 and TRBJ2-5): GAGVSQSPRYKVTKRGQDVALRCDPISGHVSLYWYRQALGQGPEFLTYFNYEAQQDKSGLPNDRFSAERPEGSISTLTIQRTEQRDSAMYRCASSSPTSGGVQETQYFGPGTRLLVL.

A few counts support this clone. V gene TRBV6-5 combines with J gene TRBJ1-5, with D possibly TRBD1 on 6 matching bases. The CDR3 consists of 15 residues. The germline V and J ends were trimmed by 6 bases and 1 base, with 13 bases remaining between them. Germline V lookup: CDR1 MNHEY, CDR2 SVGAGI. For the CDR3, the DNA is TGTGCCAGCAGGATTAAGGGGGAGAGCAATCAGCCCCAGCATTTT. Its translation is CASRIKGESNQPQHF.

The chain uses TRBV6-5 and TRBJ1-2, with D tentatively TRBD1 (6 bases). The CDR3 has 13 amino acids. Germline CDR1 and CDR2: MNHEY and SVGAGI. The V end lost 8 bases, the J end lost 4 bases, and 14 bases lay between the germline ends. CDR3 in amino acids: CASRPQGIYGYTF. The CDR3 region has the DNA TGTGCCAGCCGTCCCCAGGGGATCTATGGCTACACCTTC.

The J gene is TRBJ2-1, the V gene TRBV19; 10 bases are a match to TRBD2. The germline V gene has CDR1 LNHDA and CDR2 SQIVND (reference sequence). Trimming took 10 bases from V and 14 from J; bases not matched to a gene: 8. The CDR3 covers 11 residues. The CDR3: CATGRGLAEFF. DNA for the CDR3: TGTGCCACCGGAAGAGGACTAGCGGAGTTCTTC. The variable domain in full, completed from reference TRBV19 and TRBJ2-1, reads DGGITQSPKYLFRKEGQNVTLSCEQNLNHDAMYWYRQDPGQGLRLIYYSQIVNDFQKGDIAEGYSVSREKKESFPLTVTSAQKNPTAFYLCATGRGLAEFFGPGTRLTVL.

J is TRBJ1-4 and V is TRBV25-1, with D maybe TRBD1 (5 bases). V lost 2 bases and J 13 bases, leaving 11 bases between the germline ends. The CDR3 spans 12 residues. From germline, CDR1 is MGHDK and CDR2 SYGVNS. The CDR3 sequence: CASSEDRGVLFF. The DNA of the CDR3 is TGTGCCAGCAGTGAAGATCGGGGGGTACTGTTTTTT.

The V and J genes are TRBV6-5 and TRBJ2-3; maybe TRBD2 (5 bases). V lost 2 bases and J lost 3, with 6 bases in between. Germline values: CDR1 MNHEY, CDR2 SVGAGI. The CDR3 extends over 13 amino acids. CDR3 loop: CASSYPGTDTQYF. The DNA for the CDR3 is TGTGCCAGCAGTTACCCGGGGACAGATACGCAGTATTTT.

This rearrangement joins TRBV11-1 to TRBJ1-2; 10 bases agree with TRBD1. V lost 4 bases and J lost 5; bases outside the gene matches: 4. Germline V CDR1 and CDR2: SGHAT, FQDESV (reference sequence). The CDR3 contains 14 residues. CDR3 residues: CASSSDRGKYGYTF. CDR3 sequence (DNA): TGTGCCAGCAGCTCGGACAGGGGGAAGTATGGCTACACCTTC.

This clone turned up a few times. The chain links TRBV6-5 to TRBJ1-1; D is undetermined. CDR1 is MNHEY and CDR2 is SVGAGI in the germline V gene. V shed 6 bases and J shed 0 bases, with 8 bases lying between them. The CDR3 is 13 amino acids. CDR3 region: CASRAVVNTEAFF. For the CDR3, the DNA is TGTGCCAGCAGGGCTGTTGTGAACACTGAAGCTTTCTTT.